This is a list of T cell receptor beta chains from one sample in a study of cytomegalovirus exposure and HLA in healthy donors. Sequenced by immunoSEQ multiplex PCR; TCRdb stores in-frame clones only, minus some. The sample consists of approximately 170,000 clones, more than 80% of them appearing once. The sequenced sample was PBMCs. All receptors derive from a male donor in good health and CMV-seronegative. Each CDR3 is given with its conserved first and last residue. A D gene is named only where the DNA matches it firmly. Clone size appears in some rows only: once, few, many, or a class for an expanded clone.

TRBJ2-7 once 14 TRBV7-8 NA TGTGCCAGCAGCTTATATGCGGCAGGGAACGAGCAGTACTTC CASSLYAAGNEQYF
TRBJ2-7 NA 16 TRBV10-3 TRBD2 TGTGCCATCAGTCTGGGGACTAGCGGGAGCTCCTACGAGCAGTACTTC CAISLGTSGSSYEQYF
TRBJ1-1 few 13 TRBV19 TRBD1 TGTGCCAGCACGACAGGGGGGCTTACTGAAGCTTTCTTT CASTTGGLTEAFF
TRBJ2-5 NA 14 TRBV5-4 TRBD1 TGTGCCAGCAGCTCGGGACAGACCCAAGAGACCCAGTACTTC CASSSGQTQETQYF
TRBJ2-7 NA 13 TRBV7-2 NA TGTGCCAGCAGCACCCACACAAACTACGAGCAGTACTTC CASSTHTNYEQYF
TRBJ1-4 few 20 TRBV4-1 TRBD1 TGCGCCAGCAGCCAAGATACTCCCGTGTTTTCCGAGACAGGGTGGGAAAAACTGTTTTTT CASSQDTPVFSETGWEKLFF
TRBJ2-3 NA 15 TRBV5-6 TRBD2 TGTGCCAGCAGCTTGGTGGCCGCGGGGGCAGATACGCAGTATTTT CASSLVAAGADTQYF
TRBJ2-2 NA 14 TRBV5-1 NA TGCGCCAGCAGCTTCACCAGGGACACCGGGGAGCTGTTTTTT CASSFTRDTGELFF
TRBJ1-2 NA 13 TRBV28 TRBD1 TGTGCCAGCAGAGACAGGGGACGATATGGCTACACCTTC CASRDRGRYGYTF
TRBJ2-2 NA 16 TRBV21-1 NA TGTGCCAGCAGCAAAGAAGGGACAGGGAACACCGGGGAGCTGTTTTTT CASSKEGTGNTGELFF
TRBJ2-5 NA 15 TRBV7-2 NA TGTGCCAGCAGCTTAGGGGCAGTTAGAACAGAGACCCAGTACTTC CASSLGAVRTETQYF
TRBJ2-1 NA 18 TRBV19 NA TGTGCCAGTAGTCCCTACCTGCGCCAGGGGGGATCCTACAATGAGCAGTTCTTC CASSPYLRQGGSYNEQFF
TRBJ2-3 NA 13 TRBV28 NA TGTGCCAGCATAGGTCGGGTAAGCGATACGCAGTATTTT CASIGRVSDTQYF
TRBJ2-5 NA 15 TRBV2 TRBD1 TGTGCCAGCAGGGGACAGGGACTCTCGGAGGAGACCCAGTACTTC CASRGQGLSEETQYF
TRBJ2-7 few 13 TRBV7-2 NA TGTGCCAGCAGCCTCCTCCTCTCCTACGAGCAGTACTTC CASSLLLSYEQYF
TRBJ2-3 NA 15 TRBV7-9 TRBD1 TGTGCCAGCAGCGAAATAACAGGGGTCCTAGATACGCAGTATTTT CASSEITGVLDTQYF
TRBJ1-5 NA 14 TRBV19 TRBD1 TGTGCCAGTAGCATACAGGGGTACGATCAGCCCCAGCATTTT CASSIQGYDQPQHF
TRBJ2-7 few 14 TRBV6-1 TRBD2 TGTGCCAGCAGACTTAGCGGGGGGATCTACGAGCAGTACTTC CASRLSGGIYEQYF
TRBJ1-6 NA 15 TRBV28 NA TGTGTCAGCAGTTTTCGGGGGAAGGGTGATTCACCCCTCCACTTT CVSSFRGKGDSPLHF
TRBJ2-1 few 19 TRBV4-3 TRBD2 TGCGCCAGCAGCCAAGATGTACTAGGACTAGCGGTCTCCTACAATGAGCAGTTCTTC CASSQDVLGLAVSYNEQFF
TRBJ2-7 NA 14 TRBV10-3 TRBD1 TGTGCCATCAGTGATGGCAGGGGGTCCTACGAGCAGTACTTC CAISDGRGSYEQYF
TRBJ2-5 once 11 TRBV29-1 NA TGCAGCGTTGGGACAGCAGAGACCCAGTACTTC CSVGTAETQYF
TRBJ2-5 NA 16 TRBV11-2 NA TGTGCCAGCAGCTTAGTTCCAGGGTCTTACAAAGAGACCCAGTACTTC CASSLVPGSYKETQYF
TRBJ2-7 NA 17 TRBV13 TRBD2 TGTGCCAGCAGCTCCACCGGGACTAGCGGGAGGGCGTCCGAGCAGTACTTC CASSSTGTSGRASEQYF
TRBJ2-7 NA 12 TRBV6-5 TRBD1 TGTGGGCCGGGACAGGGGTACCACGAGCAGTACTTC CGPGQGYHEQYF
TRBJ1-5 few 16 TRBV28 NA TGTGCCAGCAGTCTTAGCCAATATAGGAGCAATCAGCCCCAGCATTTT CASSLSQYRSNQPQHF
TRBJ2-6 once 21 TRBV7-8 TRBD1 TGTGCCAGCAGCTTCAACAGGAGAAACCGGGACAGGGAATCTGGGGCCAACGTCCTGACTTTC CASSFNRRNRDRESGANVLTF
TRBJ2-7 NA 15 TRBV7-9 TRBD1 TGTGCCAGCAGCTTTAACAGGGGGCGAAACTACGAGCAGTACTTC CASSFNRGRNYEQYF
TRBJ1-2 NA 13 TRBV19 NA TGTGCCAGTAGTCTAAGCCTACCACAGGGCTACACCTTC CASSLSLPQGYTF
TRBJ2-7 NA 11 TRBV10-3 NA TGTGCCATCAGTGATAGCTACGAGCAGTACTTC CAISDSYEQYF
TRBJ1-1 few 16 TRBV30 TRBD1 TGTGCCTGGAGTCCAGGGACAGATCTCATGAACACTGAAGCTTTCTTT CAWSPGTDLMNTEAFF
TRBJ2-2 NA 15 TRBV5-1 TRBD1 TGCGCCAGCAGCTTTTGGGACAGGGATAAGGGGGAGCTGTTTTTT CASSFWDRDKGELFF
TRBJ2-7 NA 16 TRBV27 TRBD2 TGTGCCAGCAGTTTCACCGGGACTAGCGGTGCCTACGAGCAGTACTTC CASSFTGTSGAYEQYF
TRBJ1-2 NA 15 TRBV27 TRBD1 TGTGCCAGCAGCCTAAACCCGACAGGGCCCTATGGCTACACCTTC CASSLNPTGPYGYTF
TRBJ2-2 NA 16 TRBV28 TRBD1 TGTGCCAGCAGTGCGCCGGGACAGGGGAACACCGGGGAGCTGTTTTTT CASSAPGQGNTGELFF
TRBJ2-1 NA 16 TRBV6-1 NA TGTGCCAGCAGTGAAGAGGGGAGGTCGTTGGGGGGTGAGCAGTTCTTC CASSEEGRSLGGEQFF
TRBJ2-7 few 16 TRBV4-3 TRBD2 TGCGCCAGCAGCCAAGATGTCCTAGCGGGAGGGTACGAGCAGTACTTC CASSQDVLAGGYEQYF